One sample yielded the 11 T cell receptor beta chains listed below, sequenced in a study of cytomegalovirus exposure and HLA in healthy donors. Vbeta (60) and Jbeta (13) primers were used in the PCR. TCRdb's copy holds only in-frame clones and misses some; the assay was immunoSEQ multiplex PCR. The table lists 30,000 to 40,000 clones, approximately 67% of them singletons, with about 9.4% in the top ten. Sequencing was performed on PBMCs. These receptor sequences come from a man aged 40-50 years in good health and CMV-seropositive.

The chain recombines TRBV19 with TRBJ1-5; 11 bases agree with TRBD1. The CDR3 totals 13 residues. Germline V gene data show CDR1 as LNHDA and CDR2 as SQIVND (reference sequence). The junction had 5 bases not matched to a gene; V was cut back by 9 bases and J by 7 bases. CDR3 amino acids: CASGQGARQPQHF. The CDR3 DNA is TGTGCCAGCGGACAGGGGGCTCGACAGCCCCAGCATTTT.

This sequence joins TRBV18 and TRBJ1-1; maybe TRBD1 (6 bases). This CDR3 has 15 amino acids. Looked up from germline, CDR1 is KGHSH and CDR2 is LQKENI. V shed 3 bases and J shed 0 bases, with 11 bases lying between them. The CDR3 reads CASSPKQGLNTEAFF. The CDR3 DNA is TGTGCCAGCTCACCCAAACAGGGACTGAACACTGAAGCTTTCTTT.

The V gene is TRBV10-3, the J gene TRBJ2-5; 8 nucleotides match TRBD1. The CDR3 has 15 residues. The V gene's germline CDR1 is ENHRY and CDR2 SYGVKD. V shed 0 bases, J shed 11 bases, and the junction held 11 bases outside the gene matches. The CDR3 loop reads CAISESGTGPGEQYF. In DNA, the CDR3 is TGTGCCATCAGTGAGTCGGGGACAGGTCCGGGTGAGCAGTACTTC.

The V and J genes are TRBV5-8 and TRBJ1-5; 9 nucleotides match TRBD1. Per germline, CDR1 SGHTS and CDR2 YDEGEE. The CDR3 is 17 residues long. Germline trimming cut 6 bases from V and 6 bases from J; bases unmatched to any gene: 16. CDR3 sequence reads: CASKPPGGTGMGQPQHF. For the CDR3, the DNA is TGTGCCAGCAAACCTCCGGGGGGGACAGGGATGGGTCAGCCCCAGCATTTT.

This sequence joins TRBV25-1 and TRBJ2-7, with TRBD1 matching over 8 bases. The CDR3 spans 13 residues. V gave up 5 bases and J gave up 3 bases; unmatched junction bases: 3. Per germline, CDR1 MGHDK and CDR2 SYGVNS. CDR3 amino acids: CASSQTGVYEQYF. CDR3 in DNA: TGTGCCAGCAGTCAGACAGGGGTCTACGAGCAGTACTTC.

The chain links TRBV5-1 to TRBJ1-1, with D possibly matching TRBD1 (6 bases). V gave up 2 bases and J gave up 1 base, with 9 bases separating them. The CDR3 contains 14 residues. Germline V gives CDR1 SGHRS, CDR2 YFSETQ. The CDR3 spells CASSFGGANTEAFF. The CDR3 DNA sequence: TGCGCCAGCAGCTTTGGGGGGGCGAACACTGAAGCTTTCTTT. Full variable domain (outside the CDR3, taken from reference TRBV5-1 and TRBJ1-1): KAGVTQTPRYLIKTRGQQVTLSCSPISGHRSVSWYQQTPGQGLQFLFEYFSETQRNKGNFPGRFSGRQFSNSRSEMNVSTLELGDSALYLCASSFGGANTEAFFGQGTRLTVV.

The chain joins TRBV4-1 to TRBJ2-1; a weak D match, TRBD2 (7 bases). The CDR3 has 16 residues. Germline CDR1 is MGHRA and CDR2 is YSYEKL. The V end lost 0 bases, the J end lost 4 bases, and 13 bases lay between the germline ends. The CDR3 loop reads CASSQDRGATYNEQFF. CDR3 sequence (DNA): TGCGCCAGCAGCCAAGACCGGGGGGCCACGTACAATGAGCAGTTCTTC.

CDR3 DNA: TGTGCCAGCAGCGGACTAGCGGGGGCCGGGGAGACCCAGTACTTC. Amino acid sequence: CASSGLAGAGETQYF. This chain joins TRBV7-2 and TRBJ2-5, with 13 bases that match TRBD2. V was clipped by 5 bases and J by 5 bases; unmatched bases: 5. Germline CDR1 reads SGHTA; CDR2 reads FQGNSA. The CDR3 covers 15 residues.

The rearrangement joins TRBV5-6 to TRBJ1-2; possibly TRBD1 for D (6 bases). V lost 2 bases, J lost 7 bases, and 9 bases lay in between. CDR1 and CDR2 from the germline V gene are SGHDT and YYEEEE. This CDR3 is 12 amino acids long. Written as DNA, the CDR3 is TGTGCCAGCAGCTTACAGGGTGGTGGCTACACCTTC. This codes for CASSLQGGGYTF.

The V gene is TRBV18, the J gene TRBJ2-2; 8 nucleotides align to TRBD1. The length of the CDR3 is 16 residues. Trimming cost V 2 bases and J 5 bases; bases outside gene matches: 7. Germline V gene lookup returns CDR1 KGHSH and CDR2 LQKENI. CDR3: CASSPDDRGRTGELFF. The CDR3 nucleotides read TGTGCCAGCTCACCAGACGACAGGGGCCGGACCGGGGAGCTGTTTTTT.

CDR3 nucleotides: TGTGCCAGTAGTAGGGGACAATCCAGTGAGACCCAGTACTTC. Translating it yields CASSRGQSSETQYF. The J gene is TRBJ2-5, the V gene TRBV19; tentatively, D is TRBD1 (6 bases). The CDR3 loop spans 14 amino acids. Trimming took off 4 bases at V and 5 bases at J, with 14 bases between the two ends. In germline, CDR1 is LNHDA, CDR2 SQIVND (reference sequence).